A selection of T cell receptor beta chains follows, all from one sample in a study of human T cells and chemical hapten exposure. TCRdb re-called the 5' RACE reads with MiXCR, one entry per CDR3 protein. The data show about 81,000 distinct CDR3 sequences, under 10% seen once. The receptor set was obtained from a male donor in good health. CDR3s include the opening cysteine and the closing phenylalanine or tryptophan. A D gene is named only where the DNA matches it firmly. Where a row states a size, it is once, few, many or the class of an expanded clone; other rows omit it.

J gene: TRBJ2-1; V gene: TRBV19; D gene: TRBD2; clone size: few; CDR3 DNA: TGTGCCAGTAGTCTTGCCCGCCTAGCGGGAGTAGGGCGCGATGAGCAGTTCTTC; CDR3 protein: CASSLARLAGVGRDEQFF
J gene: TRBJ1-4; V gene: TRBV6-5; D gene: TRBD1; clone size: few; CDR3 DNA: TGTGCCAGCAGTTACTCTTCAGGGGGCCCAACTAATGAAAAACTGTTTTTT; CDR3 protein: CASSYSSGGPTNEKLFF
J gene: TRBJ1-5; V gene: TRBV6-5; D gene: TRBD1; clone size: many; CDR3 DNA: TGTGCCAGCAGTACCGGACAGGAACGGAATCAGCCCCAGCATTTT; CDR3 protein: CASSTGQERNQPQHF
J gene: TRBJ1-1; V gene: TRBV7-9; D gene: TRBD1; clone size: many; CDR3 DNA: TGTGCCAGCAGCTTAGTCACAGGGGGGACTGAAGCTTTCTTT; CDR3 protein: CASSLVTGGTEAFF
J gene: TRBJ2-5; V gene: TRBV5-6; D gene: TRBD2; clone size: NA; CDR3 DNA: TGTGCCAGCAGCTTGAGGCTAGCGGGGCGCCAAGAGACCCAGTACTTC; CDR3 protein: CASSLRLAGRQETQYF
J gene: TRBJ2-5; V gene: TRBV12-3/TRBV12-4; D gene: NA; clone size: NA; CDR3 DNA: TGTGCCAGCAGTGGCCCCGGGACGCAAGAGACCCAGTACTTC; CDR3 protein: CASSGPGTQETQYF
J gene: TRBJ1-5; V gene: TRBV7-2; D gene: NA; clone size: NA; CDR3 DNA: TGTGCCAGCACCGAGGTAAGGGGCGATCAGCCCCAGCATTTT; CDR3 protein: CASTEVRGDQPQHF
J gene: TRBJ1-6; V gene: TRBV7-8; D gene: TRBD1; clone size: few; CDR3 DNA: TGTGCCAGCAGCCAAAGACAGGGTGGTAATTCACCCCTCCACTTT; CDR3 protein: CASSQRQGGNSPLHF
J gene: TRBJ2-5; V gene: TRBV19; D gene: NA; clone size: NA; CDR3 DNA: TGTGCCAGTAGTACTGCCGAAGGGGGGACCCAGTACTTC; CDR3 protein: CASSTAEGGTQYF
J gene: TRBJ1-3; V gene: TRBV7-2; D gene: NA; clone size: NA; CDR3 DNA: TGTGCCAGCAGCTTGGCATGGGGAAACACCATATATTTT; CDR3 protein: CASSLAWGNTIYF
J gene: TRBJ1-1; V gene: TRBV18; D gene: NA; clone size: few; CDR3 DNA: TGTGCCAGCTCACCCGACAGATATAACACTGAAGCTTTCTTT; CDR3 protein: CASSPDRYNTEAFF
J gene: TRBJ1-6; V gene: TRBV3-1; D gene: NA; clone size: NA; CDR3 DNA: TGTGCCAGCAGCCCTTCGAGACAGAATCCACCCCTCCACTTT; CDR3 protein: CASSPSRQNPPLHF
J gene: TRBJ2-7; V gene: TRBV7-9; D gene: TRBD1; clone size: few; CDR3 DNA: TGTGCCAGCAGCTTAGACCCACAGGGGTCCTACGAGCAGTACTTC; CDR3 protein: CASSLDPQGSYEQYF
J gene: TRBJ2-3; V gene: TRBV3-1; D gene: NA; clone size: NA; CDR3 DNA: TGTGCCAGCAGCCAAGAAAGGCTACCAGTAACAGATACGCAGTATTTT; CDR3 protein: CASSQERLPVTDTQYF
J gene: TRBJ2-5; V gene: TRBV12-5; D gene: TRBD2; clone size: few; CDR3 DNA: TGTGCTAGTGGAAACGGACTAGCGGGGGCTTCAAGGAAGACCCAGTACTTC; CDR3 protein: CASGNGLAGASRKTQYF
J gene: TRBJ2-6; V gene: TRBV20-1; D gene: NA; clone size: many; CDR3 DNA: TGCAGTGCTAGAGATAGGGCAGTTTCCCCATCTGGGGCCAACGTCCTGACTTTC; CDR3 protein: CSARDRAVSPSGANVLTF
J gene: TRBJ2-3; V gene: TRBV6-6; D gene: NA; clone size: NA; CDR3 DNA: TGTGCCAGCAGTTACATGCAGGCCACAGATACGCAGTATTTT; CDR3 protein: CASSYMQATDTQYF
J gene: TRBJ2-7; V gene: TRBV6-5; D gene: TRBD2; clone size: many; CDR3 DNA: TGTGCCAGCGCCCCATGGCGGACTAGCGGGAGGTCGAGCTCCTACGAGCAGTACTTC; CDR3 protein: CASAPWRTSGRSSSYEQYF
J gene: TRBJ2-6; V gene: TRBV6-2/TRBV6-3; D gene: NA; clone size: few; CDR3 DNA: TGTGCCAGCAGCTCTTCCTCCAGGGCAGGTGGGGCCAACGTCCTGACTTTC; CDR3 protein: CASSSSSRAGGANVLTF
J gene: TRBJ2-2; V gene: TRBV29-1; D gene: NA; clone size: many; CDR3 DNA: TGCAGCGTTGAAGATCGGGAAGGAAACACCGGGGAGCTGTTTTTT; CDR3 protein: CSVEDREGNTGELFF
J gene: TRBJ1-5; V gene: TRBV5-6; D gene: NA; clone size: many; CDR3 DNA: TGTGCCAGCAGCTTGGCCCTTGGACGGGACAATCAGCCCCAGCATTTT; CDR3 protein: CASSLALGRDNQPQHF
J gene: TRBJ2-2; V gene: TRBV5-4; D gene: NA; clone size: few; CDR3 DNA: TGTGCCAGCAGCTTGTTCGGGGAGAGGGCCGGGGAGCTGTTTTTT; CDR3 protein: CASSLFGERAGELFF
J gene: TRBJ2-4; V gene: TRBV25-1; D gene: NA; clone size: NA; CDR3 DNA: TGTGCCAGCAGGGGGGTGGACATTCAGTACTTC; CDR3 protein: CASRGVDIQYF
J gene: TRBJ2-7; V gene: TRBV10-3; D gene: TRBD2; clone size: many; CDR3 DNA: TGTGCCATCAGTGTGTCCGGTAGCGGGAGTTTTTACGAGCAGTACTTC; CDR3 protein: CAISVSGSGSFYEQYF
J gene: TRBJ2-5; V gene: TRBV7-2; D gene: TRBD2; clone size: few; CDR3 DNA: TGTGCCAGCAGCCGCCAACTAGCGGAGCAAGAGACCCAGTACTTC; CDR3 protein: CASSRQLAEQETQYF
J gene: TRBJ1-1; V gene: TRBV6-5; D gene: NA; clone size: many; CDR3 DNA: TGTGCCAGCAGTTACTCGATTTGGGCAGGGGAAAAGAACACTGAAGCTTTCTTT; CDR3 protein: CASSYSIWAGEKNTEAFF
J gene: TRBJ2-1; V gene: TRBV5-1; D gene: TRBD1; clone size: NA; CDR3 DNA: TGCGCCAGCAGCTTCCTACAAGGGACAGAGAAACCCTACAATGAGCAGTTCTTC; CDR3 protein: CASSFLQGTEKPYNEQFF